These 11 T cell receptor beta chains came from one sample sequenced in a study of blood T cell repertoires in COVID-19. Profiled with immunoSEQ multiplex PCR; TCRdb holds only in-frame clones, not every one. The sample records tens of thousands of clones, more than 75% being singletons. The specimen was peripheral blood. Receptors originate from a human donor with acute or convalescent COVID-19. The donor label of this sample is uncertain.

V is TRBV15 and J is TRBJ1-2, with D perhaps TRBD1 (5 bases). Germline lookup yields CDR1 LNHNV and CDR2 YYDKDF (reference sequence). Between the trimmed V and J ends, which lost 3 bases and 7 bases, there was a span of 12 bases. The CDR3 has 13 residues. CDR3 amino acids: CATSSTGVSGYTF. The CDR3, as DNA: TGTGCCACCAGCAGTACAGGTGTAAGTGGCTACACCTTC.

This chain joins TRBV2 and TRBJ2-6; D unresolved. The germline CDR1 and CDR2 sequences are SNHLY and FYNNEI. The CDR3 has 14 residues. The ends were cut back, 4 bases at V and 0 bases at J, with 4 bases in the middle. DNA of the CDR3: TGTGCCAGCAGTGTCATCTCTGGGGCCAACGTCCTGACTTTC. Protein sequence: CASSVISGANVLTF.

This rearrangement joins TRBV7-2 to TRBJ2-2; D is perhaps TRBD1 (5 bases). CDR1 and CDR2 from the germline V gene are SGHTA and FQGNSA. CDR3 size: 13 residues. Trimming removed 4 bases at V and 6 bases at J, with 9 bases between. CDR3 in amino acids: CASSSRESGELFF. The CDR3 DNA reads TGTGCCAGCAGCTCCAGGGAATCCGGGGAGCTGTTTTTT.

The chain joins TRBV6-5 to TRBJ1-2; D ambiguous. Germline assignment: CDR1 MNHEY and CDR2 SVGAGI. The CDR3 sequence is 14 residues long. Trimming removed 4 bases from V and 4 bases from J, with 13 bases in between. This CDR3 is CASSSSEGGYGYTF. DNA of the CDR3: TGTGCCAGCAGTTCCTCGGAGGGTGGCTATGGCTACACCTTC.

This clone showed up just once. V gene TRBV18 combines with J gene TRBJ1-2; the D gene is possibly TRBD1 (6 bases). Germline V gives CDR1 KGHSH, CDR2 LQKENI. The CDR3 covers 15 residues. V was cut by 3 bases and J by 7 bases, with 18 bases left in between. The CDR3 sequence is CASSPPGGGSAGYTF. For the CDR3, the DNA is TGTGCCAGCTCACCCCCCGGGGGGGGCTCAGCTGGCTACACCTTC. Drawing the rest from reference TRBV18 and TRBJ1-2, the complete variable domain is NAGVMQNPRHLVRRRGQEARLRCSPMKGHSHVYWYRQLPEEGLKFMVYLQKENIIDESGMPKERFSAEFPKEGPSILRIQQVVRGDSAAYFCASSPPGGGSAGYTFGSGTRLTVV.

The rearrangement uses TRBV6-4 and TRBJ2-1; D is uncertain. The CDR3 extends over 13 amino acids. The V gene's germline CDR1 is MRHNA and CDR2 SNTAGT. Trimming removed 2 bases at V and 10 bases at J, with 12 bases between. The CDR3 loop is CASSDKAAGEQFF. CDR3 DNA: TGTGCCAGCAGTGACAAGGCAGCCGGGGAGCAGTTCTTC.

The chain is built from TRBV7-3 and TRBJ2-1; 11 bases fit TRBD2. The CDR3 length is 14 residues. Trimming took 4 bases from V and 10 from J; bases not matched to a gene: 6. Germline CDR1 is SGHTA and CDR2 is FQGTGA. CDR3 region: CASSSRRTSGEQFF. The CDR3 DNA sequence: TGTGCCAGCAGCTCCCGGAGGACTAGCGGGGAGCAGTTCTTC.

The V call is TRBV6-1, the J call TRBJ2-7; 10 bases match TRBD1. Germline trimming cut 3 bases from V and 6 bases from J; bases unmatched to any gene: 2. This CDR3 is 13 amino acids long. Germline V gene data show CDR1 as MNHNS and CDR2 as SASEGT. DNA of the CDR3: TGTGCCAGCAGTGAGGGGACAGGGGCCGAGCAGTACTTC. As protein: CASSEGTGAEQYF.

J is TRBJ1-4 and V is TRBV5-1, with D tentatively TRBD1 (5 bases). Germline CDR1 SGHRS, CDR2 YFSETQ. V was clipped by 3 bases and J by 6 bases, with 18 bases between them. CDR3 length: 16 residues. The CDR3 DNA sequence: TGCGCCAGCAGCTATATCGCGGGGGGAGGTCATGAAAAACTGTTTTTT. This encodes CASSYIAGGGHEKLFF.

This clone was observed once. This CDR3 is also generated by other DNA sequences in the sample. The rearrangement links TRBV7-2 to TRBJ1-1, with D possibly being TRBD1 (6 bases). CDR1 and CDR2 (germline): SGHTA, FQGNSA. Trimming pared 5 bases from V and 2 bases from J, leaving 9 bases between. The CDR3 runs 13 residues. CDR3 amino acids: CASSPTGNTEAFF. Written as DNA, the CDR3 is TGTGCCAGCAGCCCGACAGGTAACACTGAAGCTTTCTTT.

CDR3 amino acids: CASRRQGNYGYTF. The DNA for the CDR3 is TGTGCCAGCAGGAGACAGGGTAACTATGGCTACACCTTC. The chain is built from TRBV6-5 and TRBJ1-2; 7 nucleotides align to TRBD1. The ends lost 6 bases at V and 1 base at J; junction bases unmatched: 2. The CDR3 runs to 13 residues. The V gene's germline CDR1 is MNHEY and CDR2 SVGAGI.